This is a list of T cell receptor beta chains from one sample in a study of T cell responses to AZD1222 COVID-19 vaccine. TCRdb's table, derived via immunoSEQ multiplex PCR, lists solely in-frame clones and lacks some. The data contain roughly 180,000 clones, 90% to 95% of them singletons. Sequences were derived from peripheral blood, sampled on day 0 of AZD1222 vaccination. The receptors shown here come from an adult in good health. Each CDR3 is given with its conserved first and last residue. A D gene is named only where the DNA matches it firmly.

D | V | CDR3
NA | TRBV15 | CATSRGAPYGYTF
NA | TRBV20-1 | CSASPRTNSGANVLTF
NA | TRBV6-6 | CASSYSQPGELFF
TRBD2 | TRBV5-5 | CASSLGLLTSGRANEQYF
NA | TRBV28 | CASSFGVRAGTLDTEAFF
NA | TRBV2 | CASTLQGQFYEQYF
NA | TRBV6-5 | CASTEWEGLNYGYTF
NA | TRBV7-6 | CASSPWGGSGYGYTF
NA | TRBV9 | CASSVEWGSGNTIYF
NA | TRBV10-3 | CAISEGVLSYEQYF
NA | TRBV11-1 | CASSLGAGNTEAFF
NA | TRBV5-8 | CASSLMGSQETQYF
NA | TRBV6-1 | CASSDRAGLTYEQYF
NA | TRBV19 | CASSISLRQINYGYTF
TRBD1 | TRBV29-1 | CSVPDRVVTDTQYF
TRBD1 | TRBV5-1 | CASSRDRATDTQYF
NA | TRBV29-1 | CSVEQGTGNTIYF
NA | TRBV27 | CASSATPRQAQETQYF
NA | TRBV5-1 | CASSLGVNYGYTF
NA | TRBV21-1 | CASRRQGALRSSYNEQFF
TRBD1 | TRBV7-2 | CASSWRTGPSSPLHF
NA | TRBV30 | CAWSLPLGVSVGNTIYF
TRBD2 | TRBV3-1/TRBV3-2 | CASSQVPSRLAEYNEQFF
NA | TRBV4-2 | CASSQEVVTDTQYF
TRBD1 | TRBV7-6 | CASSPLGQGVSGNTIYF
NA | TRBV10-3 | CAISEPARALTPNEQFF
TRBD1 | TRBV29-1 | CSVGGTGATGELFF
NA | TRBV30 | CAWSVRRLRANYGYTF
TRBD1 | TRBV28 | CASSLTLVPGGLDEKLFF
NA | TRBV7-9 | CASSLARGQPQHF
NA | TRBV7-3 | CASSLSTGGYEQYF
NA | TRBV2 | CASGTDWLEKLFF
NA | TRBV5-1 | CASSLAGPTGELFF
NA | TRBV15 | CATSSEVGDNSPLHF
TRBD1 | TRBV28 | CASSFPSGGNTEAFF
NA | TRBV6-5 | CASSYLDTGELFF
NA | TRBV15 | CATSRVGGDTEAFF
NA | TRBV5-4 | CASSFDRGRDGYTF
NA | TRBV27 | CASRTGTSSYTF
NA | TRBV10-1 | CASSPTTGELFF
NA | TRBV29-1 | CSVGGLPTEAFF
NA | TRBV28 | CASKLPASGNTIYF
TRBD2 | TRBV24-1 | CATSAGGLAGLSSYEQYF
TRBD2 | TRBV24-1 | CATSDPGLAGSDTQYF
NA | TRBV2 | CASNLDGAKETQYF
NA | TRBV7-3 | CASSLLGGSTDTQYF
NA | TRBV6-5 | CASSYVGSHEQYF
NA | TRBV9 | CASSVVAESSYNEQFF
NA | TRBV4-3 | CASSHTGGGAYGYTF